The 7 T cell receptor beta chains below come from one sample, sequenced in a study of cytomegalovirus exposure and HLA in healthy donors. The PCR ran on 60 Vbeta and 13 Jbeta primers. The repertoire was sequenced with immunoSEQ multiplex PCR; TCRdb's copy has only in-frame clones and lacks some. The repertoire consists of around 150,000 clones, with approximately 80% occurring once and the leading ten covering about 3.4%. Sequencing input: PBMCs. The receptors originated from a male donor in good health and CMV-seronegative.

This rearrangement joins TRBV2 to TRBJ1-1, with TRBD1 matching 8 bases. The germline CDR1 and CDR2 sequences are SNHLY and FYNNEI. V shed 8 bases, J shed 1 base, and the junction held 18 bases outside the gene matches. This CDR3 has 18 amino acids. CDR3 protein: CASLREGTGLGGNTEAFF. CDR3 coding DNA: TGTGCCAGCCTGCGAGAAGGGACAGGTCTAGGTGGGAACACTGAAGCTTTCTTT.

The table lists this clone with a few counts. The chain is built from TRBV27 and TRBJ1-2; tentatively, D is TRBD1 (6 bases). Trimming took 7 bases from V and 8 from J, leaving 26 bases between them. CDR3 length: 16 residues. The germline V gene has CDR1 MNHEY and CDR2 SMNVEV (reference sequence). CDR3 sequence: CASTPAPGGGRGGYTF. DNA of the CDR3: TGTGCCAGCACCCCCGCCCCGGGCGGGGGCCGGGGAGGCTACACCTTC.

The rearrangement uses TRBV9 and TRBJ1-2; 11 nucleotides agree with TRBD1. CDR1 is SGDLS and CDR2 is YYNGEE in the germline V gene. V lost 4 bases, J lost 2 bases, and 7 bases stayed unmatched. CDR3 length: 16 amino acids. The CDR3 loop reads CASSLGQGAWNYGYTF. In DNA, the CDR3 is TGTGCCAGCAGCCTCGGACAGGGGGCTTGGAACTATGGCTACACCTTC.

V and J are TRBV7-9 and TRBJ2-1; 13 bases are a match to TRBD2. Germline lookup yields CDR1 SEHNR and CDR2 FQNEAQ (reference sequence). The CDR3 runs to 15 residues. Unmatched junction bases numbered 9, after V lost 6 bases and J lost 10 bases. The CDR3 DNA sequence: TGTGCCAGCAGAACCGGACTAGCGGGAGACGGGGAGCAGTTCTTC. Translated, it gives CASRTGLAGDGEQFF. The full variable domain, in which reference TRBV7-9 and TRBJ2-1 provide the parts outside the CDR3, is DTGVSQNPRHKITKRGQNVTFRCDPISEHNRLYWYRQTLGQGPEFLTYFQNEAQLEKSRLLSDRFSAERPKGSFSTLEIQRTEQGDSAMYLCASRTGLAGDGEQFFGPGTRLTVL.

CDR3 DNA: TGTGCCAGCAGTGGGACAGGCAACAATGAGCAGTTCTTC. Protein: CASSGTGNNEQFF. The chain combines TRBV2 with TRBJ2-1, with 7 bases matching TRBD1. The CDR3 length is 13 residues. V lost 4 bases and J lost 5; bases outside the gene matches: 2. The germline V gene has CDR1 SNHLY and CDR2 FYNNEI.

The chain has TRBV5-1 and TRBJ2-5, with D unresolved. The length of the CDR3 is 13 residues. Germline V gives CDR1 SGHRS, CDR2 YFSETQ. V lost 4 bases and J 5 bases, leaving 12 bases between the germline ends. CDR3: CASSLTPPETQYF. The CDR3 bases are TGCGCCAGCAGCCTTACTCCACCCGAGACCCAGTACTTC.

V is TRBV30 and J is TRBJ2-7, with 10 bases aligning to TRBD2. Germline V gives CDR1 GTSNPN, CDR2 SVGIG (reference sequence). Losses at the gene ends were 3 bases for V and 2 bases for J; bases not matched to a gene: 4. This CDR3 contains 14 residues. In DNA, the CDR3 is TGTGCCTGGAGAGGGACTAGCGCTGCCTACGAGCAGTACTTC. It specifies CAWRGTSAAYEQYF.